This T cell receptor beta chain was obtained from a study of T cell responses to AZD1222 COVID-19 vaccine. V was trimmed by 0 bases and J by 0 bases, leaving 2 bases between them. This CDR3 spans 13 amino acids. Germline V gene sequence: CDR1 MNHEY, CDR2 SVGAGI. This clone has a single count. The antigen remains unidentified. Distinct nucleotide sequences in the sample also encode this CDR3. Repertoires were generated with immunoSEQ multiplex PCR, while TCRdb's copy carries only in-frame clones and drops some. The table lists under 200,000 clones, over 75% of them singletons, with roughly 4% in the top ten. Study findings and constraints: There were mostly white British donors and more females than males, and clonal diversity was possibly underestimated. Seropositive AZD1222 recipients at baseline numbered only five to seven.

This chain connects TRBV6-5 to TRBJ1-1; no definite D call. The sample here was peripheral blood, taken 28 days after the second AZD1222 dose. The sequence derives from an adult who received the AZD1222 COVID-19 vaccine. The CDR3 region is CASSYSMNTEAFF. Here the CDR3 DNA reads TGTGCCAGCAGTTACTCTATGAACACTGAAGCTTTCTTT.